The clone carrying this T cell receptor (beta chain) has just one count. Its antigen is not known. 60 Vbeta and 13 Jbeta primers were used in PCR. The repertoire was sequenced with immunoSEQ multiplex PCR; TCRdb's copy has only in-frame clones and lacks some. Counted here are 150,000 to 200,000 clones, roughly 80% occurring once; the ten biggest clones make up 6.3%. This sample stems from a study of cytomegalovirus exposure and HLA in healthy donors. Notes on the study in general: A later analysis reportedly found that, within productive TCRs, an Asian-associated ancestry cluster had fewer N-insertions than the mean observed across the roughly 670 donors.

Germline CDR1 MNHEY, CDR2 SMNVEV (reference sequence). With 3 bases clipped from V and 3 bases from J, the junction kept 2 bases outside the gene matches. The CDR3 runs to 14 residues. The gene calls are TRBV27 and TRBJ1-5; 7 bases are a match to TRBD1. The specimen sequenced was PBMCs. The receptor's source is a man aged 40-49 years in good health and CMV-seropositive. CDR3 nucleotides: TGTGCCAGCAGTTTGGACAGGTTCAATCAGCCCCAGCATTTT. This encodes CASSLDRFNQPQHF.